This is a list of T cell receptor beta chains from one sample in a study of liver allograft versus peripheral blood T cells. MiXCR was run by TCRdb on the reads, yielding one entry per CDR3 protein. The sample carries roughly 6,700 distinct CDR3 sequences, roughly 18% recorded once. The receptor source for this set is a human patient who had a liver transplant. The graft donor may be the source of some T cells. Both conserved end residues are part of each CDR3. Each record gives: D gene, clone size, J gene, V gene, CDR3 DNA, CDR3 protein. D genes are given only for firm matches. Expanded clones are given a class, and other clones once, few, many or no size at all.

D gene: .
clone size: few
J gene: TRBJ1-2
V gene: TRBV27
CDR3 DNA: TGTGCCAGCAGTCCAGGGAGGACTAACTATGGCTACACCTTC
CDR3 protein: CASSPGRTNYGYTF

D gene: .
clone size: many
J gene: TRBJ1-5
V gene: TRBV19
CDR3 DNA: TGTGCCAGTAGTACGTTGCAGGGCAGTCGGCAGCCCCAGCATTTT
CDR3 protein: CASSTLQGSRQPQHF

D gene: .
clone size: medium-sized
J gene: TRBJ1-2
V gene: TRBV27
CDR3 DNA: TGTGCCAGCAGTTTCGGGGGGAACTATGGCTACACCTTC
CDR3 protein: CASSFGGNYGYTF

D gene: TRBD1
clone size: many
J gene: TRBJ1-2
V gene: TRBV6-5
CDR3 DNA: TGTGCCAGCAGTTACTCCCATGGACAGGGATATCTATATGGCTACACCTTC
CDR3 protein: CASSYSHGQGYLYGYTF

D gene: TRBD1
clone size: many
J gene: TRBJ1-1
V gene: TRBV6-5
CDR3 DNA: TGTGCCAGCAGTTACAATCCCAGCCGACAGGGCAACACTGAAGCTTTCTTT
CDR3 protein: CASSYNPSRQGNTEAFF

D gene: TRBD1
clone size: .
J gene: TRBJ1-1
V gene: TRBV27
CDR3 DNA: TGTGCCAGCAGTCCCCAACAGGGGCGAGGGTACACTGAAGCTTTCTTT
CDR3 protein: CASSPQQGRGYTEAFF

D gene: TRBD1
clone size: .
J gene: TRBJ2-2
V gene: TRBV9
CDR3 DNA: TGTGCCAGCAGAGGACAGGGGGAAACCGGGGAGCTGTTTTTT
CDR3 protein: CASRGQGETGELFF

D gene: .
clone size: .
J gene: TRBJ1-1
V gene: TRBV7-9
CDR3 DNA: TGTGCCAGCAGCTTAGGGGGGAGTGAAGCTTTCTTT
CDR3 protein: CASSLGGSEAFF

D gene: .
clone size: .
J gene: TRBJ2-7
V gene: TRBV18
CDR3 DNA: TGTGCCAGCTCACCACCGGGGCAGGGGTCCTACGAGCAGTACTTC
CDR3 protein: CASSPPGQGSYEQYF

D gene: .
clone size: .
J gene: TRBJ1-5
V gene: TRBV6-6
CDR3 DNA: TGTGCCAGCAGTTACGTGTCAGGGGAGGCTCAGCCCCAGCATTTT
CDR3 protein: CASSYVSGEAQPQHF

D gene: .
clone size: many
J gene: TRBJ1-1
V gene: TRBV15
CDR3 DNA: TGTGCCACCAGCAGAGACAGGAACACTGAAGCTTTCTTT
CDR3 protein: CATSRDRNTEAFF

D gene: .
clone size: few
J gene: TRBJ1-2
V gene: TRBV12-3/TRBV12-4
CDR3 DNA: TGTGCCAGCAGTTTAGAATGGGGGCGCATCTCTCGCTATGGCTACACCTTC
CDR3 protein: CASSLEWGRISRYGYTF

D gene: .
clone size: medium-sized
J gene: TRBJ1-4
V gene: TRBV29-1
CDR3 DNA: TGCAGCGGTGGCAGGGTAGGAGAAAAACTGTTTTTT
CDR3 protein: CSGGRVGEKLFF

D gene: .
clone size: many
J gene: TRBJ1-2
V gene: TRBV6-5
CDR3 DNA: TGTGCCAGCAGTTATCTGAATAACTATGGCTACACCTTC
CDR3 protein: CASSYLNNYGYTF

D gene: TRBD1
clone size: .
J gene: TRBJ2-7
V gene: TRBV27
CDR3 DNA: TGTGCCAGCAGTTTGAAGGGGGCCTTTTCCTACGAGCAGTACTTC
CDR3 protein: CASSLKGAFSYEQYF

D gene: .
clone size: many
J gene: TRBJ2-7
V gene: TRBV5-5
CDR3 DNA: TGTGCCAGCAGCGCCGAACCCCCACAGACCCACCGCTACGAGCAGTACTTC
CDR3 protein: CASSAEPPQTHRYEQYF

D gene: .
clone size: few
J gene: TRBJ2-7
V gene: TRBV7-9
CDR3 DNA: TGTGCCAGCAGCTTTACGAGGGGGATCTCCTACGAGCAGTACTTC
CDR3 protein: CASSFTRGISYEQYF

D gene: TRBD2
clone size: .
J gene: TRBJ2-1
V gene: TRBV11-2
CDR3 DNA: TGTGCCAGCAGCTTCGACCTAACTAGCGGGGGGGCACATGAGCAGTTCTTC
CDR3 protein: CASSFDLTSGGAHEQFF

D gene: .
clone size: .
J gene: TRBJ1-1
V gene: TRBV27
CDR3 DNA: TGTGCCAGCAGTGGGGGAACTGAAGCTTTCTTT
CDR3 protein: CASSGGTEAFF

D gene: .
clone size: .
J gene: TRBJ1-1
V gene: TRBV20-1
CDR3 DNA: TGCAGTGCTAGAGGTGTCAGGGCACCGAACACTGAAGCTTTCTTT
CDR3 protein: CSARGVRAPNTEAFF

D gene: TRBD2
clone size: few
J gene: TRBJ2-5
V gene: TRBV6-2/TRBV6-3
CDR3 DNA: TGTGCCAGCAGTTACTCGATTCTAGCGGGGGGGAAGACCCAGTACTTC
CDR3 protein: CASSYSILAGGKTQYF

D gene: .
clone size: medium-sized
J gene: TRBJ1-1
V gene: TRBV13
CDR3 DNA: TGTGCCAGCAGCCCCTCTGGGACCGGCGGACAGAACACTGAAGCTTTCTTT
CDR3 protein: CASSPSGTGGQNTEAFF

D gene: TRBD1
clone size: many
J gene: TRBJ1-5
V gene: TRBV27
CDR3 DNA: TGTGCCAGCAGTCCAACCCGGGACAGGGAAGGGATAAGCAATCAGCCCCAGCATTTT
CDR3 protein: CASSPTRDREGISNQPQHF

D gene: TRBD1
clone size: many
J gene: TRBJ1-1
V gene: TRBV27
CDR3 DNA: TGTGCCAGCAGGGACAGGGGAGGGACTGAAGCTTTCTTT
CDR3 protein: CASRDRGGTEAFF

D gene: TRBD1
clone size: medium-sized
J gene: TRBJ1-2
V gene: TRBV29-1
CDR3 DNA: TGCAGCGTTGAAGATGGGGGACAGGGACGCTATGGCTACACCTTC
CDR3 protein: CSVEDGGQGRYGYTF

D gene: .
clone size: many
J gene: TRBJ1-1
V gene: TRBV13
CDR3 DNA: TGTGCCAGCAGCTCCCAGACTGAAGCTTTCTTT
CDR3 protein: CASSSQTEAFF

D gene: .
clone size: once
J gene: TRBJ2-1
V gene: TRBV5-6
CDR3 DNA: TGTGCCAGCAGCTTTGGCAGGGGTGAGCAGTTCTTC
CDR3 protein: CASSFGRGEQFF

D gene: .
clone size: .
J gene: TRBJ1-5
V gene: TRBV19
CDR3 DNA: TGTGCCACCAAAGGGAGGGCAAATCAGCCCCAGCATTTT
CDR3 protein: CATKGRANQPQHF

D gene: .
clone size: .
J gene: TRBJ2-1
V gene: TRBV30
CDR3 DNA: TGTGCCTGGAGTGTAGTACGAAATGAGCAGTTCTTC
CDR3 protein: CAWSVVRNEQFF

D gene: .
clone size: many
J gene: TRBJ1-2
V gene: TRBV29-1
CDR3 DNA: TGCAGCACGGGGAGCGCGGATGGCTACACCTTC
CDR3 protein: CSTGSADGYTF

D gene: .
clone size: medium-sized
J gene: TRBJ1-5
V gene: TRBV6-6
CDR3 DNA: TGTGCCAGCAGTTACCGCAGGGATCAGCCCCAGCATTTT
CDR3 protein: CASSYRRDQPQHF

D gene: TRBD1
clone size: few
J gene: TRBJ2-1
V gene: TRBV29-1
CDR3 DNA: TGCAGCATGTACTCCGGGACAGACAATGAGCAGTTCTTC
CDR3 protein: CSMYSGTDNEQFF

D gene: TRBD1
clone size: medium-sized
J gene: TRBJ2-2
V gene: TRBV15
CDR3 DNA: TGTGCCACCAGCAGAGATGGTGCGACAGGGCTTACCGGGGAGCTGTTTTTT
CDR3 protein: CATSRDGATGLTGELFF

D gene: .
clone size: many
J gene: TRBJ2-3
V gene: TRBV6-6
CDR3 DNA: TGTGCCAGCAGTTCCCTCGGGACAGATACGCAGTATTTT
CDR3 protein: CASSSLGTDTQYF

D gene: TRBD1
clone size: few
J gene: TRBJ1-2
V gene: TRBV12-5
CDR3 DNA: TGTGCTAGTGGTTTGGCCGGGACAGGGGAAATGTACAATGGCTACACCTTC
CDR3 protein: CASGLAGTGEMYNGYTF

D gene: .
clone size: medium-sized
J gene: TRBJ1-1
V gene: TRBV6-1
CDR3 DNA: TGTGCCAGCAGTGAAGGTTGGGCCGGGGGGACTGAAGCTTTCTTT
CDR3 protein: CASSEGWAGGTEAFF

D gene: TRBD1
clone size: medium-sized
J gene: TRBJ1-6
V gene: TRBV6-2/TRBV6-3
CDR3 DNA: TGTGCCAGCAGTAAGGACAGGGGCCTCGCCACCCTCCACTTT
CDR3 protein: CASSKDRGLATLHF

D gene: .
clone size: many
J gene: TRBJ1-1
V gene: TRBV6-1
CDR3 DNA: TGTGCCAGCAGTCCTACGAACACTGAAGCTTTCTTT
CDR3 protein: CASSPTNTEAFF

D gene: .
clone size: many
J gene: TRBJ1-1
V gene: TRBV5-4
CDR3 DNA: TGTGCCAGCAGCTCGGATTGGGGGATGAACACTGAAGCTTTCTTT
CDR3 protein: CASSSDWGMNTEAFF

D gene: .
clone size: .
J gene: TRBJ1-1
V gene: TRBV7-9
CDR3 DNA: TGTGCCAGCAGCCCATACACTGAAGCTTTCTTT
CDR3 protein: CASSPYTEAFF

D gene: .
clone size: many
J gene: TRBJ1-1
V gene: TRBV27
CDR3 DNA: TGTGCCAGCAGAATAGGGGGGGGAGGCACTGAAGCTTTCTTT
CDR3 protein: CASRIGGGGTEAFF

D gene: .
clone size: medium-sized
J gene: TRBJ2-1
V gene: TRBV6-2/TRBV6-3
CDR3 DNA: TGTGCCAGCGACGGACGGGGATCCTACAATGAGCAGTTCTTC
CDR3 protein: CASDGRGSYNEQFF

D gene: TRBD1
clone size: .
J gene: TRBJ1-2
V gene: TRBV11-2
CDR3 DNA: TGTGCCAGCAGCGTAGGACAGGGTCAGGGCTATGGCTACACCTTC
CDR3 protein: CASSVGQGQGYGYTF

D gene: .
clone size: many
J gene: TRBJ1-2
V gene: TRBV29-1
CDR3 DNA: TGCAGCGTCAGGTCAGGGCCAAGGTCCTATGGCTACACCTTC
CDR3 protein: CSVRSGPRSYGYTF

D gene: .
clone size: many
J gene: TRBJ2-2
V gene: TRBV15
CDR3 DNA: TGTGCCACCAGCAACGAGGGAATGTACGGGGAGCTGTTTTTT
CDR3 protein: CATSNEGMYGELFF

D gene: .
clone size: medium-sized
J gene: TRBJ1-1
V gene: TRBV27
CDR3 DNA: TGTGCCAGCACCCTTACAGGGTCAGTAACTGAAGCTTTCTTT
CDR3 protein: CASTLTGSVTEAFF

D gene: TRBD1
clone size: .
J gene: TRBJ1-1
V gene: TRBV7-9
CDR3 DNA: TGTGCCAGCAGCTTAATATGGGGGGATACCGGGACAGCAGCTGAAGCTTTCTTT
CDR3 protein: CASSLIWGDTGTAAEAFF

D gene: .
clone size: .
J gene: TRBJ2-1
V gene: TRBV12-5
CDR3 DNA: TGTGCTAGTGGTTTGGGGACAGAGCAGTTCTTC
CDR3 protein: CASGLGTEQFF